The text below deals with one T cell receptor (beta chain). This sample was taken from a study of blood T cell repertoires in COVID-19. Whole-study context: Sites in the United States, Italy and Spain provided acute and convalescent COVID-19 samples. PBMCs, B-cell-depleted T cells, or T cells were the source of the cDNA or gDNA that made up the material.

The ends were cut back, 0 bases at V and 5 bases at J, with 12 bases in the middle. The germline V gene encodes CDR1 SGHTA and CDR2 FQGTGA. The CDR3 is 15 residues long. In the original workflow: Amplifying reference gene primers gave estimates of nucleated cell counts. Generated by immunoSEQ multiplex PCR, the TCRdb table keeps only in-frame clones and is missing some. Clone size and the V and J calls come from that table; the DNA yielded D and trimming. Here the sample spans around 180,000 clones, 87% being singletons. The chain uses TRBV7-3 and TRBJ2-3; possibly TRBD1 for D (6 bases). This sequence originates from a man in his forties with active or convalescent COVID-19. The sample was peripheral blood. CDR3 region: CASSLTGAGLDTQYF. The CDR3 coding sequence is TGTGCCAGCAGCTTAACGGGGGCAGGGCTAGATACGCAGTATTTT.